This T cell receptor (beta chain) came from a study of T cells in Graves' hyperthyroidism and ophthalmopathy. Subjects with ophthalmopathy showed a Clinical Activity Score no lower than 3, a NOSPECS grade no lower than 4, and a duration shorter than 3 months. Together with thyroid ultrasound, orbital computed tomography, serum thyroxine and TRAb, clinical symptoms were used for diagnoses. It was roughly 10 ml of fresh peripheral blood that supplied the PBMCs. Amplification of TCR beta CDR3 regions was performed using RNA transcripts as template. RT-PCR in the first round (using the HTBI primer set) targeted the TCR CDR3. TCRdb re-called the multiplex PCR reads with MiXCR, one entry per CDR3 protein. The sample yields about 530,000 distinct CDR3 sequences, 15% to 20% seen once. This clonotype was counted at least ten times. The antigen is undetermined. Findings and limits, study-wide: The model foresaw ophthalmopathy a median approximately 6.1 months prior to onset.

Sequenced input: blood. This sequence originates from a woman under 30 with Graves' ophthalmopathy.

For the CDR3, the DNA is TGTGCCTGGAACCCTCGGGGCCCTGAAGCTTTCTTT. This encodes CAWNPRGPEAFF. The V call is TRBV30, the J call TRBJ1-1; possible D gene TRBD1, 5 bases. The germline V gene has CDR1 GTSNPN and CDR2 SVGIG (reference sequence). V gave up 4 bases and J gave up 6 bases, with 12 bases separating them. This CDR3 contains 12 residues.